These 21 T cell receptor beta chains share one sample of origin, sequenced in a study of beta chain features in type 1 diabetes. Sequencing targeted expressed TCRB transcripts, as all isolated RNA had been reverse transcribed. The method was immunoSEQ multiplex PCR; TCRdb's version includes in-frame clones alone and lacks a portion of them. The table includes over 65,000 clones, roughly 30% detected once. Source material: stem cell memory CD4+ T cells from blood. Receptors were obtained from a woman between 18 and 29 years old in good health.

This clone showed up just a few times. The chain has TRBV2 and TRBJ1-4; 8 bases match TRBD1. The CDR3 has 14 residues. Germline CDR1 SNHLY, CDR2 FYNNEI. Trimming cost V 11 bases and J 4 bases; bases outside gene matches: 9. The CDR3 loop is CAFPGGDDNEKLFF. In nucleotides, the CDR3 is TGTGCCTTCCCAGGGGGCGATGATAATGAAAAACTGTTTTTT.

The chain carries TRBV5-4 and TRBJ2-1; the match to TRBD2 covers 8 bases. Germline loops: CDR1 SGHNT, CDR2 YYREEE (reference sequence). The CDR3 loop spans 15 amino acids. The V gene end was trimmed by 2 bases and the J gene end by 9 bases; junction bases not matched to a gene: 10. The CDR3 region is CASSFGAGGAREQFF. Here the CDR3 DNA reads TGTGCCAGCAGCTTCGGGGCCGGGGGGGCCCGTGAGCAGTTCTTC.

V gene TRBV9 combines with J gene TRBJ1-4; a weak D match, TRBD1 (5 bases). The CDR3 length is 16 residues. The germline V gene encodes CDR1 SGDLS and CDR2 YYNGEE. Trimming pared 4 bases from V and 8 bases from J, leaving 21 bases between. As DNA, the CDR3 is TGTGCCAGCAGCCCAAACCCGGGAGAGGGACGGGAAAAACTGTTTTTT. Its protein product is CASSPNPGEGREKLFF.

This clone was observed a handful of times. The gene calls are TRBV5-6 and TRBJ2-3, with 7 bases aligning to TRBD2. With V trimmed by 4 bases and J by 1 base, 6 bases remained unmatched. This CDR3 has 15 residues. Germline V CDR1 and CDR2: SGHDT, YYEEEE. CDR3 sequence (DNA): TGTGCCAGCAGCGGTGGACTAGGCCGCACAGATACGCAGTATTTT. It encodes CASSGGLGRTDTQYF.

The chain recombines TRBV5-1 with TRBJ2-7; 11 nucleotides align to TRBD1. CDR3 length: 14 residues. Germline V gene data show CDR1 as SGHRS and CDR2 as YFSETQ. The junction had 1 base not matched to a gene; V was cut back by 5 bases and J by 0 bases. The CDR3 DNA reads as TGCGCCAGCAGAGGGACAGGGGGCTCCTACGAGCAGTACTTC. Its translation: CASRGTGGSYEQYF.

This rearrangement joins TRBV30 to TRBJ1-4; possible D gene TRBD1, 5 bases. With 4 bases removed from V and 3 bases from J, the gap between germline ends came to 12 bases. Germline V gives CDR1 GTSNPN, CDR2 SVGIG (reference sequence). The CDR3 is 14 residues long. The CDR3 is CAWTAGGSNEKLFF. The DNA of the CDR3 is TGTGCCTGGACCGCGGGGGGATCTAATGAAAAACTGTTTTTT.

This chain links TRBV2 with TRBJ1-6, with D perhaps TRBD1 (6 bases). Germline V gene data show CDR1 as SNHLY and CDR2 as FYNNEI. Trimming cost V 7 bases and J 16 bases, with 17 bases left between them. The CDR3 spans 12 residues. The CDR3: CASTAGEGRLHF. CDR3 DNA sequence: TGTGCCAGCACAGCAGGGGAGGGCCGGCTCCACTTT. The full variable domain, rest sourced from reference TRBV2 and TRBJ1-6, is EPEVTQTPSHQVTQMGQEVILRCVPISNHLYFYWYRQILGQKVEFLVSFYNNEISEKSEIFDDQFSVERPDGSNFTLKIRSTKLEDSAMYFCASTAGEGRLHFGNGTRLTVT.

The CDR3 coding sequence is TGTGCCAGCAGACGTTCCGGACTAGCGGGAGTCAAGCAGTACTTC. Translation gives CASRRSGLAGVKQYF. This chain links TRBV27 with TRBJ2-7, with 13 bases identical to TRBD2. The J segment lost 8 bases and the V segment lost 6 bases, leaving 10 bases of the junction unmatched. Germline assignment: CDR1 MNHEY and CDR2 SMNVEV (reference sequence). There are 15 residues in the CDR3.

J is TRBJ1-1 and V is TRBV7-8; 7 positions agree with TRBD1. The CDR3 length is 16 residues. V shed 4 bases, J shed 5 bases, and the junction held 13 bases outside the gene matches. Germline assignment: CDR1 SGHVS and CDR2 FQNEAQ. DNA of the CDR3: TGTGCCAGCAGCTCGGACATTACAGGGGTGAGAACTGAAGCTTTCTTT. Its translation is CASSSDITGVRTEAFF.

A few counts support this clone. The CDR3 nucleotides read TGTGCCAGCAGCCGGTTAAGTTTTTCTGGAAACACCATATATTTT. Its translation is CASSRLSFSGNTIYF. The chain employs TRBV5-6 and TRBJ1-3, with D uncertain. The CDR3 contains 15 residues. Deletions cut 4 bases from V and 1 base from J, with 12 bases between. The germline gives CDR1 SGHDT, CDR2 YYEEEE.

This clone was detected only once. The chain recombines TRBV5-1 with TRBJ2-5, with TRBD1 matching over 9 bases. The germline CDR1 and CDR2 sequences are SGHRS and YFSETQ. V was clipped by 2 bases and J by 4 bases; unmatched bases: 3. CDR3 length: 14 amino acids. CDR3 bases: TGCGCCAGCAGCTTCGGGACAGGGAGAGAGACCCAGTACTTC. Its protein product is CASSFGTGRETQYF.

The rearrangement joins TRBV19 to TRBJ1-3, with TRBD1 matching over 7 bases. V trimming: 8 bases; J trimming: 1 base; junction bases outside the gene matches: 8. Per germline, CDR1 LNHDA and CDR2 SQIVND (reference sequence). This CDR3 spans 15 amino acids. CDR3 in amino acids: CASGPTGTSGNTIYF. The CDR3 DNA sequence: TGTGCCAGTGGACCGACAGGGACGTCTGGAAACACCATATATTTT.

The chain joins TRBV23-1 to TRBJ2-6, with D perhaps matching TRBD1 (5 bases). TRBV23-1 is marked as an open reading frame, function uncertain. Deletions cut 0 bases from V and 2 bases from J, with 23 bases between. The CDR3 covers 21 residues. CDR3 nucleotides: TGCGCCAGCAGTCAATCATGGGCACAGGCAAACCCAACCCCTGGGGCCAACGTCCTGACTTTC. It encodes CASSQSWAQANPTPGANVLTF.

The CDR3 sequence is CASRQGGSGFEQFF. In DNA form, the CDR3 reads TGTGCCAGCAGGCAGGGAGGTAGCGGGTTTGAGCAGTTCTTC. This chain uses TRBV6-4 with TRBJ2-1, with 7 bases that match TRBD2. The trim removed 6 bases at V and 9 bases at J, leaving 11 bases unmatched. The germline V gene encodes CDR1 MRHNA and CDR2 SNTAGT. The CDR3 consists of 14 residues.

V usage is TRBV5-1 and J usage is TRBJ1-2; tentative D call: TRBD1 (6 bases). Germline-derived CDR1 and CDR2 are SGHRS and YFSETQ. CDR3 length equals 15 residues. Deletions cut 2 bases from V and 4 bases from J, with 15 bases between. CDR3 in DNA: TGCGCCAGCAGCTTATCGACAGGATTCGGCTATGGCTACACCTTC. Encoded protein: CASSLSTGFGYGYTF.

The rearrangement uses TRBV11-2 and TRBJ1-1, with a tentative D call TRBD1 (5 bases). Trimming pared 1 base from V and 10 bases from J, leaving 13 bases between. The germline gives CDR1 SGHAT, CDR2 FQNNGV. The CDR3 has 13 residues. CDR3 region: CASSLVGAGLAFF. The CDR3 region has the DNA TGTGCCAGCAGCTTAGTTGGGGCCGGATTAGCTTTCTTT.

The chain has TRBV4-2 and TRBJ2-6; no clear D. Trimming left V 2 bases short and J 0 bases short, with 8 bases between. CDR1 LGHNA and CDR2 YNFKEQ come from the germline V gene. The length of the CDR3 is 16 residues. The CDR3 sequence is CASSQRVSSGANVLTF. The DNA for the CDR3 is TGTGCCAGCAGCCAACGGGTTAGCTCTGGGGCCAACGTCCTGACTTTC.

The chain employs TRBV9 and TRBJ2-5; 10 bases align to TRBD2. This CDR3 spans 17 amino acids. CDR1 SGDLS and CDR2 YYNGEE come from the germline V gene. Losses at the gene ends were 0 bases for V and 5 bases for J; bases not matched to a gene: 10. Written as DNA, the CDR3 is TGTGCCAGCAGCGTAGGAGTAGCTAGCGGGAGTTTGGAGACCCAGTACTTC. The encoded protein is CASSVGVASGSLETQYF.

The chain uses TRBV19 and TRBJ2-7, with 9 bases aligning to TRBD1. This CDR3 contains 14 residues. Unmatched junction bases numbered 5, after V lost 5 bases and J lost 3 bases. The germline V gene has CDR1 LNHDA and CDR2 SQIVND (reference sequence). In DNA form, the CDR3 reads TGTGCCAGTAGTCCCGGGACAGGGTTCTACGAGCAGTACTTC. Amino acids: CASSPGTGFYEQYF. The whole variable domain, remainder taken from reference TRBV19 and TRBJ2-7, is DGGITQSPKYLFRKEGQNVTLSCEQNLNHDAMYWYRQDPGQGLRLIYYSQIVNDFQKGDIAEGYSVSREKKESFPLTVTSAQKNPTAFYLCASSPGTGFYEQYFGPGTRLTVT.

The rearrangement links TRBV6-5 to TRBJ2-5, with a tentative D call TRBD1 (6 bases). Trimming left V 8 bases short and J 2 bases short, with 12 bases between. CDR3 length equals 13 residues. Germline V gene data show CDR1 as MNHEY and CDR2 as SVGAGI. The CDR3 DNA follows: TGTGCCAGCGCCAGGACAGTTCAAGAGACCCAGTACTTC. Encoded protein: CASARTVQETQYF.

The V gene is TRBV5-5, the J gene TRBJ1-1; tentative D call: TRBD1 (5 bases). The V gene lost 4 bases and the J gene lost 5 bases, with 15 bases spanning the gap. This CDR3 is built from 14 residues. CDR1 is SGHKS, CDR2 YYEKEE, per germline (reference sequence). The CDR3 loop reads CASSPVGGGTEAFF. The DNA for the CDR3 is TGTGCCAGCAGCCCCGTGGGGGGGGGAACTGAAGCTTTCTTT.